A single T cell receptor (beta chain) is shown here with its context. Its target is unknown. V lost 4 bases, J lost 2 bases, and 19 bases lay in between. The CDR3 is 17 residues long. The germline CDR1 and CDR2 sequences are KGHDR and SFDVKD. This sample is part of a study of brain T cells in children with intractable seizures. Study-level results: Clones missing pre-surgery may reflect undersampling of that blood sample.

Repertoires were generated with immunoSEQ multiplex PCR, while TCRdb's copy carries only in-frame clones and drops some. Seen here are fewer than 150,000 clones, under 95% observed once, and the top ten hold more than 3%. The specimen comprised peripheral blood, sampled at surgery. The TCR sequence derives from a boy less than two years old with hemimegalencephaly and intractable seizures. The chain uses TRBV24-1 and TRBJ2-5; D could derive from TRBD1 or TRBD2 (5 bases each). The CDR3 DNA sequence: TGTGCCACCAGTGACACTGGCCGTAAGGGGAGACAAGAGACCCAGTACTTC. Protein: CATSDTGRKGRQETQYF.